The rows below give T cell receptor beta chains drawn from one sample of a study of blood T cells in healthy people across ages. TCRdb itself ran the 5' RACE reads through MiXCR, one entry per CDR3 protein. This sample has approximately 850,000 distinct CDR3 sequences, with 40% to 50% found just once. The sample was blood. Every receptor here comes from a man in his 60s in good health. Each CDR3 is given with its conserved first and last residue. The D gene is left open where the match is weak. Some rows have no size entry. The others give once, few or many, or a class for an expanded clone.

TRBD1	few	TRBJ2-7	TRBV5-5	CASSLRRQGGYEQYF	TGTGCCAGCAGCTTGAGGCGACAGGGCGGGTACGAGCAGTACTTC
TRBD2	few	TRBJ2-1	TRBV5-1	CASSLDPAGSSNEQFF	TGCGCCAGCAGCTTGGACCCAGCGGGATCAAGTAATGAGCAGTTCTTC
TRBD1	few	TRBJ1-1	TRBV4-1	CASSQEPFGTGGNTEAFF	TGCGCCAGCAGCCAAGAACCCTTCGGGACAGGGGGAAACACTGAAGCTTTCTTT
.	.	TRBJ2-7	TRBV20-1	CSATRWDSAYEQYF	TGCAGTGCTACCCGATGGGACTCCGCCTACGAGCAGTACTTC
TRBD2	few	TRBJ2-5	TRBV6-6	CASSRTSGGSLETQYF	TGTGCCAGCAGCCGGACTAGCGGGGGGTCCTTGGAGACCCAGTACTTC
.	.	TRBJ1-6	TRBV20-1	CSARDKGRSSSPLHF	TGCAGTGCTAGAGATAAGGGCCGTTCTAGTTCACCCCTCCACTTT
.	.	TRBJ2-7	TRBV6-1	CASSDFGGSSYEQYF	TGTGCCAGCAGTGATTTCGGGGGCTCCTCCTACGAGCAGTACTTC
TRBD2	few	TRBJ2-7	TRBV7-2	CASSYRTSGPWKNYEQYF	TGTGCCAGCAGCTATCGTACTAGCGGGCCCTGGAAAAACTACGAGCAGTACTTC
TRBD1	.	TRBJ2-1	TRBV29-1	CSVPGQGFEQFF	TGCAGCGTTCCGGGACAGGGGTTTGAGCAGTTCTTC
TRBD2	few	TRBJ2-7	TRBV4-3	CASSQDRGGSSYEQYF	TGCGCCAGCAGCCAAGATCGGGGAGGGAGCTCCTACGAGCAGTACTTC
.	few	TRBJ1-5	TRBV6-5	CASRLGTSERISNQPQHF	TGTGCCAGCAGGTTAGGGACGTCCGAACGGATTAGCAATCAGCCCCAGCATTTT
.	.	TRBJ1-2	TRBV3-1	CASSQAGDPGILYGYTF	TGTGCCAGCAGCCAAGCGGGGGATCCGGGAATCCTCTATGGCTACACCTTC
.	few	TRBJ1-2	TRBV27	CASSLSGPRDGYTF	TGTGCCAGCAGTTTATCAGGGCCCCGAGATGGCTACACCTTC
.	few	TRBJ2-1	TRBV12-3/TRBV12-4	CASSLGSVNEQFF	TGTGCCAGCAGTTTAGGTTCGGTAAATGAGCAGTTCTTC
.	few	TRBJ2-2	TRBV5-1	CASSATWDRRTGELFF	TGCGCCAGCAGCGCCACATGGGATCGGAGGACCGGGGAGCTGTTTTTT
.	.	TRBJ2-1	TRBV20-1	CSARDGPGAWYNEQFF	TGCAGTGCTAGAGATGGACCCGGGGCATGGTACAATGAGCAGTTCTTC
.	many	TRBJ1-4	TRBV2	CASSDRGSNEKLFF	TGTGCCAGCAGTGATAGGGGTTCTAATGAAAAACTGTTTTTT
TRBD1	.	TRBJ2-3	TRBV12-3/TRBV12-4	CASSSLSRAGGAYMQYF	TGTGCCAGCAGTTCCCTAAGCCGGGCAGGGGGCGCGTATATGCAGTATTTT
.	.	TRBJ2-5	TRBV6-2/TRBV6-3	CASSFEVQETQYF	TGTGCCAGCAGTTTTGAGGTACAAGAGACCCAGTACTTC
TRBD1	few	TRBJ2-5	TRBV9	CASSVGSFLVGQGARETQYF	TGTGCCAGCAGCGTAGGAAGCTTTTTGGTGGGACAGGGGGCGCGGGAGACCCAGTACTTC
.	.	TRBJ2-5	TRBV4-1	CASSQRQGGTQETQYF	TGCGCCAGCAGCCAACGACAGGGAGGGACGCAAGAGACCCAGTACTTC